A single sample gave rise to the 11 T cell receptor beta chains below, sequenced in a study of shared clonotypes between healthy human individuals. Sequencing was performed with immunoSEQ multiplex PCR; in TCRdb, only in-frame clones are kept and a portion is missing. The sample lists about 1,800,000 clones, about 95% occurring once. It was CD45RO-negative cells, positively selected for CCR7, that made up naive CD8 cells, with terminally differentiated effector memory CD45RA+ cells excluded. Specimen: naive CD8+ T cells sorted from blood. These receptors were obtained from a man between 18 and 29 years old in good health.

The DNA of the CDR3 is TGTGCCAGTAGTATCTTTCAGGGGGCTGATTCACCCCTCCACTTT. Translating gives CASSIFQGADSPLHF. The V gene is TRBV19, the J gene TRBJ1-6, with TRBD1 identical over 8 bases. J lost 8 bases, V lost 3 bases, and 6 bases had no gene match. This CDR3 is built from 15 residues. CDR1 is LNHDA and CDR2 is SQIVND in the germline V gene (reference sequence).

This chain uses TRBV27 with TRBJ2-7, with TRBD1 as a possible D gene (6 bases). The CDR3 is 14 amino acids. With 5 bases removed from V and 0 bases from J, the gap between germline ends came to 11 bases. Germline loops: CDR1 MNHEY, CDR2 SMNVEV (reference sequence). CDR3 sequence: CASSVTGFSYEQYF. CDR3 sequence (DNA): TGTGCCAGCAGTGTGACAGGTTTCTCCTACGAGCAGTACTTC.

The CDR3 loop is CASRDIYNEQFF. In DNA, the CDR3 is TGTGCCAGCAGGGACATATACAATGAGCAGTTCTTC. J is TRBJ2-1 and V is TRBV2, with D possibly matching TRBD1 (5 bases). The germline V gene encodes CDR1 SNHLY and CDR2 FYNNEI. The CDR3 sequence is 12 residues long. Trimming pared 6 bases from V and 4 bases from J, leaving 7 bases between.

V and J are TRBV7-9 and TRBJ2-7, with TRBD1 identical over 8 bases. Germline CDR1 SEHNR, CDR2 FQNEAQ (reference sequence). The CDR3 has 16 residues. V lost 2 bases and J lost 1; bases outside the gene matches: 7. CDR3 sequence: CASSLFLGQASYEQYF. The CDR3 DNA follows: TGTGCCAGCAGCTTATTTTTGGGACAGGCTTCCTACGAGCAGTACTTC.

The rearrangement uses TRBV5-6 and TRBJ2-3; 11 bases line up with TRBD2. Germline V lookup: CDR1 SGHDT, CDR2 YYEEEE. The CDR3 extends over 17 amino acids. V lost 3 bases and J lost 4; bases outside the gene matches: 10. In DNA form, the CDR3 reads TGTGCCAGCAGCTCGCCGATACTAGCGGGAGAGGCAGATACGCAGTATTTT. Amino acids: CASSSPILAGEADTQYF.

The J gene is TRBJ1-2, the V gene TRBV29-1, with 9 bases lining up with TRBD1. The germline CDR1 and CDR2 sequences are SQVTM and ANQGSEA. This CDR3 is built from 17 residues. V shed 3 bases and J 3 bases; nucleotides not matched to a gene: 14. Here the CDR3 reads CSVDPSGTGLPYYGYTF. The CDR3 DNA follows: TGCAGCGTTGATCCCTCCGGGACAGGGCTCCCCTACTATGGCTACACCTTC.

This chain uses TRBV6-6 with TRBJ2-1; TRBD2 matches 13 bases. In germline, CDR1 is MNHNY, CDR2 SVGAGI (reference sequence). V lost 6 bases and J lost 5; bases outside the gene matches: 4. The CDR3 spans 15 residues. The DNA of the CDR3 is TGTGCCAGCAGGCCCGGGACTAGCGGGGACAATGAGCAGTTCTTC. It codes for CASRPGTSGDNEQFF.

The J gene is TRBJ2-1, the V gene TRBV27; the D call may be TRBD1 or TRBD2 (5 bases each). Trimming shortened V by 8 bases and J by 5 bases, and 16 bases separated the two germline ends. The CDR3 spans 14 residues. Germline V gives CDR1 MNHEY, CDR2 SMNVEV (reference sequence). The CDR3 region is CASGDRGLDNEQFF. CDR3 in DNA: TGTGCCAGCGGGGACCGTGGACTCGACAATGAGCAGTTCTTC.

This clone has only one observation. This chain connects TRBV7-3 to TRBJ2-5, with TRBD1 matching over 7 bases. The CDR3 has 14 amino acids. Germline CDR1 SGHTA, CDR2 FQGTGA. The junction had 8 bases not matched to a gene; V was cut back by 5 bases and J by 5 bases. CDR3 coding DNA: TGTGCCAGCAGCCCGACAGGGATGGGGGAGACCCAGTACTTC. Translating it yields CASSPTGMGETQYF.

The CDR3 spells CASSQGQVVDQETQYF. DNA for the CDR3: TGTGCCAGCAGCCAGGGACAGGTAGTAGACCAAGAGACCCAGTACTTC. This chain links TRBV13 with TRBJ2-5; TRBD1 matches 8 bases. This CDR3 is built from 16 residues. Germline trimming cut 5 bases from V and 0 bases from J; bases unmatched to any gene: 8. Per germline, CDR1 PRHDT and CDR2 FYEKMQ (reference sequence).

The chain links TRBV10-1 to TRBJ2-7; 7 nucleotides line up with TRBD1. The J segment lost 6 bases and the V segment lost 2 bases, leaving 10 bases of the junction unmatched. Germline V lookup: CDR1 WNHNN, CDR2 SYGVQD (reference sequence). This CDR3 spans 15 amino acids. The chain's CDR3 is CASSEIQGELGEQYF. For the CDR3, the DNA is TGCGCCAGCAGTGAGATTCAGGGGGAGTTGGGCGAGCAGTACTTC.